This T cell receptor (beta chain) derives from a study of CD8+CD57+ T cells in acquired aplastic anemia listed by TCRdb under 2018. About the investigation overall: A mean of about 3.2 ug of DNA, ranging from about 0.2 to 27.4 ug, was extracted from sorted CD4+ and CD8+ cells. CD8+CD57+ expansion was defined as a frequency above the mean frequency observed in healthy subjects. Broad study findings and their caveats: Roughly 30 CD8+ CDR3 sequences were shared between patients and controls but appeared highly expressed in patients and within their immunodominant clones. Between patients and healthy controls, no significant difference in CD8+ Simpson's diversity was found (P=0.060).

Expansion of CD8+CD57+ cells had been shown by flow cytometry in the patients chosen for sequencing. Severe acquired aplastic anemia was diagnosed in all patients according to International Study of Aplastic Anemia and Agranulocytosis and Camitta criteria. Patients had received no therapy at the time of blood sampling. In this study, sorted CD4+ and CD8+ T cells from the blood of healthy subjects and of severe aplastic anemia patients had their TCR repertoires deep-sequenced. In the USA, patient enrollment took place under clinicaltrials.gov protocols 00001620, 01623167, 00001397, 00071045, 00081523 and 00961064. Ficoll-Paque density gradient centrifugation was used to isolate peripheral blood mononuclear cells. CD4+ and CD8+ T cells were sorted by FACS or magnetic beads before DNA extraction. The CDR3 goes from the cysteine to the phenylalanine over 14 residues. CDR3 DNA is the only sequence kept; it has 42 bases, read in frame from the first base. CDR1 and CDR2, looked up from the germline V gene, are SGHRS and YFSETQ. A distance of 15 bases separates the germline ends of V and J, which lose 4 bases and 6 bases respectively.

Genomic DNA was used as template for profiling of TCR beta VDJ combinations and CDR3 sequences. An Illumina HiSeq 2000 was the platform used for TCR repertoire sequencing. The published analysis was carried out like this. TRBV/TRBJ rearrangement plots, CDR3 size and DJ length profiles, and Simpson's diversity index were used to assess repertoires. The most abundant DNA sequence in the deep sequencing data was taken as the immunodominant clone. CDR3 amino acid sequences were screened for sharing across subjects and compared with published repertoires and the VDJdb database. TCRdb itself trimmed the public reads at Q25 with fastp, ran MiXCR and retained productive beta chains. A single entry per CDR3 protein holds the most common genes and DNA from its merged rows. TCRdb, not the authors, supplied the V and J calls. The sample table contains around 170,000 distinct CDR3 sequences; only one count was recorded for more than 45% of them. Clones ranked in the top ten supply 8% to 10% of the sample.

Notes on this clonotype: What this receptor recognizes is not known. Within one base of it there is no much larger clone, and no base qualities were kept.

The chain employs TRBV5-1 and TRBJ2-3, and the D gene may be TRBD2, 5 bases matching. What was sequenced was sorted CD4+, CD8+, or CD8+CD57+ T cells (not recorded which) from PBMCs. This TCR was sampled from a human donor with aplastic anemia. The encoded CDR3 is CASSMIEGADTQYF. The DNA sequence follows: TGCGCCAGCAGCATGATCGAGGGAGCGGATACGCAGTATTTT.